This T cell receptor beta chain appears in the sequencing data of a study of blood T cell repertoires in COVID-19. The wider study: Samples taken during acute and convalescent COVID-19 were collected in the United States, Italy and Spain. Sources were T cells, B-cell-depleted T cells, or PBMCs; the material itself was cDNA or gDNA.

CDR3 length: 13 residues. V gave up 6 bases and J gave up 0 bases, with 8 bases separating them. The participants were between 18 and 89 years old and came from fewer than 25 US areas. Clinical history reported by participants formed the basis on which cohorts were assigned. This table comes from immunoSEQ multiplex PCR, and its TCRdb copy is limited to in-frame clones, with some not included. The sample holds about 270,000 clones, around nine tenths seen once. The chain combines TRBV12-3 or TRBV12-4 with TRBJ1-1, with D possibly TRBD1 on 6 matching bases. The TCR originated in a woman in her late teens or twenties who had recovered from COVID-19. The sequenced sample was PBMCs or T cells enriched from blood (not recorded which). DNA for the CDR3: TGTGCCAGCAGGAGGACAGTGAACACTGAAGCTTTCTTT. This encodes CASRRTVNTEAFF.